Here is one TCR beta chain with its context. The antigen is undetermined. Deletions cut 2 bases from V and 6 bases from J, with 16 bases between. The germline CDR1 and CDR2 sequences are GTSNPN and SVGIG (reference sequence). The CDR3 is 14 residues long. The Oncomine TCR Beta short-read assay generated sequence data from the DNA of cultured CD4+ T cells. The source of extracted genomic DNA was cultured CD4+ T cells. TCRdb itself ran the PCR reads through MiXCR, one entry per CDR3 protein. Of approximately 11,000 distinct CDR3 sequences listed, almost 65% were seen once; the top ten hold 34%. This entry comes from a study of vaccination and CD4 T cells after COVID-19. On the study more broadly: Cells were stimulated with overlapping spike peptide pools from SARS-CoV-2, HCoV-NL63, HCoV-OC43 and HCoV-229E.

Treatment here: approximately 9-day PBMC culture with coronavirus spike peptide pools or control peptides (ViraFEST assay). The sequence derives from a human donor who had recovered from COVID-19. This chain joins TRBV30 and TRBJ1-1; a possible D gene is TRBD1 (6 bases). Sequencing input: CD4+ T cells from blood, cultured in vitro. This CDR3 reads CAWSPTRGFAEAFF. Here the CDR3 DNA reads TGTGCCTGGAGTCCCACAAGGGGGTTCGCTGAAGCTTTCTTT.